Following are 3 T cell receptor beta chains from one sample sequenced in a study of blood T cell repertoires in COVID-19. Repertoires were generated with immunoSEQ multiplex PCR, while TCRdb's copy carries only in-frame clones and drops some. The data hold about 69,000 clones, with roughly 79% observed a single time. The material sequenced was peripheral blood. The origin of the receptors is a man aged 55 to 70 with acute or convalescent COVID-19.

The rearrangement links TRBV5-1 to TRBJ2-2; 9 nucleotides line up with TRBD2. This CDR3 comprises 15 residues. The germline gives CDR1 SGHRS, CDR2 YFSETQ. V trimming: 0 bases; J trimming: 5 bases; junction bases outside the gene matches: 2. CDR3 amino acids: CASSLGAGGTGELFF. Here the CDR3 DNA reads TGCGCCAGCAGCTTGGGAGCGGGGGGAACCGGGGAGCTGTTTTTT.

Only a few counts were recorded for this clone. The chain carries TRBV20-1 and TRBJ1-6; D is undetermined. The germline V gene has CDR1 DFQATT and CDR2 SNEGSKA (reference sequence). V was pared by 2 bases and J by 8 bases, with 4 bases between. The CDR3 spans 11 residues. The CDR3 is CSARSDSPLHF. DNA of the CDR3: TGCAGTGCTAGATCCGATTCACCCCTCCACTTT.

This clone was counted a few times. This chain connects TRBV10-1 to TRBJ2-3; D is possibly TRBD1 (6 bases). Germline V gene sequence: CDR1 WNHNN, CDR2 SYGVQD (reference sequence). With 6 bases removed from V and 0 bases from J, the gap between germline ends came to 13 bases. This CDR3 has 15 residues. The CDR3 loop is CASRAGQLSTDTQYF. The CDR3 nucleotides are TGCGCCAGCAGAGCAGGACAGCTAAGCACAGATACGCAGTATTTT.